Presented here are 29 T cell receptor beta chains from one specimen sequenced in a study of Graves' ophthalmopathy and Graves' hyperthyroidism. TCR beta CDR3 regions were amplified from RNA transcripts. A first-round RT-PCR used HTBI primers, followed by a second-round multiplex PCR. TCRdb reanalysed the multiplex PCR reads using MiXCR and keeps one entry per CDR3 protein. The sample lists over a million distinct CDR3 sequences; approximately 35% were seen once. The specimen sequenced was peripheral blood or thyroid tissue (not recorded which). The receptors originated from an adult man with Graves' hyperthyroidism.

This clonotype was seen more than once but under ten times. The rearrangement joins TRBV7-9 to TRBJ1-2, with D tentatively TRBD1 (6 bases). Looked up from germline, CDR1 is SEHNR and CDR2 is FQNEAQ (reference sequence). The germline V and J ends were trimmed by 4 bases and 7 bases, with 10 bases remaining between them. The CDR3 spans 12 residues. The CDR3 nucleotides read TGTGCCAGCAGCTCTCAGGGGTCTGGCTACACCTTC. This translates into CASSSQGSGYTF.

The chain couples TRBV6-5 to TRBJ1-6; 7 positions match TRBD1. V shed 6 bases, J shed 8 bases, and the junction held 4 bases outside the gene matches. CDR1 and CDR2 from the germline V gene are MNHEY and SVGAGI. The CDR3 has 13 residues. CDR3 residues: CASSRGGDSPLHF. In DNA form, the CDR3 reads TGTGCCAGCAGCAGGGGGGGTGATTCACCCCTCCACTTT.

V is TRBV12-3 or TRBV12-4 and J is TRBJ2-7, with 11 nucleotides matching TRBD1. Trimming took 5 bases from V and 2 from J; bases not matched to a gene: 5. The CDR3 covers 15 residues. The CDR3 sequence: CASSALGQGAYEQYF. CDR3 coding DNA: TGTGCCAGCAGTGCCCTGGGACAGGGGGCCTACGAGCAGTACTTC.

This clonotype came up many times. The rearrangement joins TRBV6-5 to TRBJ1-2; D might be TRBD1 (5 bases). Germline V gene data show CDR1 as MNHEY and CDR2 as SVGAGI. CDR3 size: 13 residues. Trimming shortened V by 6 bases and J by 5 bases, and 13 bases separated the two germline ends. For the CDR3, the DNA is TGTGCCAGCAGCATCCTAGGGGATTATGGCTACACCTTC. Protein: CASSILGDYGYTF.

A word on this clonotype: Germline is not matched at one junction end, which may reflect a read error. The genes are TRBV20-1 and TRBJ2-5; weak D call: TRBD2 (6 bases). This CDR3 contains 13 residues. CDR1 is DFQATT and CDR2 is SNEGSKA in the germline V gene (reference sequence). The CDR3 spells CSAKEGTQETQHF. CDR3 coding DNA: TGCAGTGCCAAAGAGGGGACTCAAGAGACCCAGCACTTC.

This clonotype was counted a single time. The V call is TRBV10-3, the J call TRBJ1-5; 10 nucleotides line up with TRBD1. There are 17 residues in the CDR3. The J segment lost 4 bases and the V segment lost 0 bases, leaving 6 bases of the junction unmatched. Per the germline V gene, CDR1 is ENHRY and CDR2 is SYGVKD. CDR3 in DNA: TGTGCCATCAGTGAGTCATTGGGACAGGGGATGAATCAGCCCCAGCATTTT. Translated: CAISESLGQGMNQPQHF.

Comment on this clonotype: One base away lies a much larger clone, so this may be a sequencing read error. This chain connects TRBV7-2 to TRBJ2-5; the match to TRBD2 covers 7 bases. The CDR3 is made up of 15 amino acids. Germline assignment: CDR1 SGHTA and CDR2 FQGNSA. Here the CDR3 DNA reads TGTGCCAGCAACTTAGGCGGCGGGAGAGGGGAGACCCAGTACTTC. It encodes CASNLGGGRGETQYF. The full variable domain, rest sourced from reference TRBV7-2 and TRBJ2-5, is GAGVSQSPSNKVTEKGKDVELRCDPISGHTALYWYRQSLGQGLEFLIYFQGNSAPDKSGLPSDRFSAERTGGSVSTLTIQRTQQEDSAVYLCASNLGGGRGETQYFGPGTRLLVL.

This clonotype was counted only a few times. The chain joins TRBV12-3 or TRBV12-4 to TRBJ2-7; D may match TRBD1 or TRBD2 (5 bases each). CDR3 length equals 15 residues. Trimming pared 5 bases from V and 0 bases from J, leaving 14 bases between. The CDR3 region has the DNA TGTGCCAGCAGTGGGCAGGGAGCCAGCTCCTACGAGCAGTACTTC. Amino acid sequence: CASSGQGASSYEQYF.

This clonotype was seen a handful of times. V gene TRBV28 combines with J gene TRBJ2-7, with D maybe TRBD1 (5 bases). Trimming left V 6 bases short and J 4 bases short, with 10 bases between. This CDR3 is built from 12 residues. Germline lookup yields CDR1 MDHEN and CDR2 SYDVKM. CDR3 coding DNA: TGTGCCAGCAGCTGGGGCAGATACGAGCAGTACTTC. Translation gives CASSWGRYEQYF.

Notes on this clonotype: This may stem from a read error, because a much larger clone lies one nucleotide away. The J gene is TRBJ2-7, the V gene TRBV2; tentatively, D is TRBD2 (6 bases). V dropped 4 bases and J dropped 9 bases, with 16 bases sitting between them. The CDR3 loop spans 13 amino acids. The germline V gene encodes CDR1 SNHLY and CDR2 FYNNEI. CDR3 sequence (DNA): TGTGCCAGCAGTGGGGGTGGACTAAACGCGCAGTACTTC. Its translation: CASSGGGLNAQYF.

The table lists this clonotype with many counts. This sequence joins TRBV5-6 and TRBJ1-2; D is possibly TRBD1 (5 bases). This CDR3 contains 13 residues. Looked up from germline, CDR1 is SGHDT and CDR2 is YYEEEE. The ends were cut back, 4 bases at V and 6 bases at J, with 13 bases in the middle. The chain's CDR3 is CASSVQGNDGYTF. The CDR3 coding sequence is TGTGCCAGCAGCGTGCAGGGAAACGATGGCTACACCTTC.

The chain joins TRBV29-1 to TRBJ1-3, with 9 bases identical to TRBD1. Germline trimming cut 0 bases from V and 2 bases from J; bases unmatched to any gene: 2. Germline values: CDR1 SQVTM, CDR2 ANQGSEA. CDR3 length equals 15 residues. This CDR3 is CSVEDRDRAGNTIYF. The CDR3 DNA sequence: TGCAGCGTTGAAGATCGGGACAGGGCTGGAAACACCATATATTTT. The full variable domain, completed using reference TRBV29-1 and TRBJ1-3, is SAVISQKPSRDICQRGTSLTIQCQVDSQVTMMFWYRQQPGQSLTLIATANQGSEATYESGFVIDKFPISRPNLTFSTLTVSNMSPEDSSIYLCSVEDRDRAGNTIYFGEGSWLTVV.

The chain combines TRBV6-2 or TRBV6-3 with TRBJ1-5; the match to TRBD1 covers 8 bases. Germline V gives CDR1 MNHEY, CDR2 SVGEGT. The length of the CDR3 is 14 residues. With V trimmed by 7 bases and J by 5 bases, 7 bases remained unmatched. CDR3 amino acids: CASTGQEFYQPQHF. In DNA, the CDR3 is TGTGCCAGCACGGGACAGGAATTCTATCAGCCCCAGCATTTT.

CDR3 residues: CASSLLAVTGELFF. CDR3 in DNA: TGTGCCAGCAGCTTATTAGCTGTCACCGGGGAGCTGTTTTTT. V is TRBV7-2 and J is TRBJ2-2; no definite D call. Germline lookup yields CDR1 SGHTA and CDR2 FQGNSA. This CDR3 contains 14 residues. V gave up 2 bases and J gave up 4 bases, with 8 bases separating them.

This clonotype was observed many times. The chain employs TRBV7-8 and TRBJ1-4, with 8 bases aligning to TRBD1. The CDR3 covers 14 residues. Trimming at V came to 5 bases and at J to 7 bases, leaving 6 bases not matched to a gene. Germline assignment: CDR1 SGHVS and CDR2 FQNEAQ. In DNA, the CDR3 is TGTGCCAGCAGCCAGACAGGGGTTGGTGAAAAACTGTTTTTT. This encodes CASSQTGVGEKLFF.

This chain connects TRBV10-3 to TRBJ1-2; 11 nucleotides align to TRBD1. Trimming at V came to 9 bases and at J to 7 bases, leaving 10 bases not matched to a gene. Germline loops: CDR1 ENHRY, CDR2 SYGVKD. The CDR3 contains 14 residues. CDR3 bases: TGTGCCATTTGGACAGGGGGCTCGGGAGTTGGCTACACCTTC. It is translated as CAIWTGGSGVGYTF.

The chain recombines TRBV20-1 with TRBJ2-7; D uncertain. The length of the CDR3 is 13 residues. In germline, CDR1 is DFQATT, CDR2 SNEGSKA (reference sequence). Trimming pared 6 bases from V and 6 bases from J, leaving 18 bases between. This CDR3 reads CSAPAVDRVEQYF. The CDR3 DNA sequence: TGCAGTGCCCCGGCGGTTGACCGGGTCGAGCAGTACTTC.

This chain connects TRBV10-3 to TRBJ1-2; 10 nucleotides line up with TRBD1. In germline, CDR1 is ENHRY, CDR2 SYGVKD. This CDR3 region has 13 residues. Trimming at V came to 6 bases and at J to 7 bases, leaving 5 bases not matched to a gene. CDR3: CAIRPGQGIGYTF. In DNA form, the CDR3 reads TGTGCCATCAGACCGGGACAGGGGATTGGCTACACCTTC.

The chain combines TRBV28 with TRBJ2-7; weak D call: TRBD2 (5 bases). The CDR3 has 13 residues. Germline V gives CDR1 MDHEN, CDR2 SYDVKM. Trimming removed 7 bases from V and 6 bases from J, with 16 bases in between. This CDR3 reads CASIPTPGLEQYF. The CDR3 nucleotides read TGTGCCAGCATCCCCACCCCCGGACTCGAGCAGTACTTC.

The rearrangement links TRBV15 to TRBJ2-5; the D is unclear. The germline V gene has CDR1 LNHNV and CDR2 YYDKDF (reference sequence). V was trimmed by 1 base and J by 5 bases, leaving 20 bases between them. This CDR3 spans 17 amino acids. This CDR3 reads CATSRGSLGTLGETQYF. The CDR3 bases are TGTGCCACCAGCAGAGGCAGTCTGGGTACCTTGGGGGAGACCCAGTACTTC. The whole variable domain, remainder taken from reference TRBV15 and TRBJ2-5, is DAMVIQNPRYQVTQFGKPVTLSCSQTLNHNVMYWYQQKSSQAPKLLFHYYDKDFNNEADTPDNFQSRRPNTSFCFLDIRSPGLGDTAMYLCATSRGSLGTLGETQYFGPGTRLLVL.

This clonotype was recorded at least ten times. V gene TRBV7-2 combines with J gene TRBJ2-7, with 11 bases matching TRBD2. The J segment lost 4 bases and the V segment lost 3 bases, leaving 5 bases of the junction unmatched. CDR3 length: 15 residues. In germline, CDR1 is SGHTA, CDR2 FQGNSA. The DNA for the CDR3 is TGTGCCAGCAGCTTTAGTACTAGCGGGAGTTACGAGCAGTACTTC. Encoded protein: CASSFSTSGSYEQYF.

Points on this clonotype: A much more abundant neighbour one base away suggests this may be a read error. The rearrangement uses TRBV13 and TRBJ1-1; no definite D call. The V gene lost 1 base and the J gene lost 6 bases, with 9 bases spanning the gap. CDR1 is PRHDT and CDR2 is FYEKMQ in the germline V gene (reference sequence). The CDR3 length is 13 residues. The CDR3 here is CASSLADGAEAFF. The CDR3 DNA sequence: TGTGCCAGCAGCTTAGCCGATGGCGCTGAAGCTTTCTTT.

This sequence joins TRBV9 and TRBJ2-7, with 10 bases lining up with TRBD2. V shed 4 bases, J shed 4 bases, and the junction held 17 bases outside the gene matches. The V gene's germline CDR1 is SGDLS and CDR2 YYNGEE. CDR3 length: 18 residues. For the CDR3, the DNA is TGTGCCAGCAGCCCAAAAGAGTTCCTAGCGGGGGAAAAGTACGAGCAGTACTTC. It translates to CASSPKEFLAGEKYEQYF.

The J gene is TRBJ1-3, the V gene TRBV10-3; 11 nucleotides line up with TRBD1. Looked up from germline, CDR1 is ENHRY and CDR2 is SYGVKD. V shed 7 bases and J 7 bases; nucleotides not matched to a gene: 6. The CDR3 length is 14 residues. Here the CDR3 DNA reads TGTGCCATCACCACCGGACAGGGGGCTAACACCATATATTTT. Its protein product is CAITTGQGANTIYF.

This rearrangement joins TRBV20-1 to TRBJ1-2; a possible D gene is TRBD1 (5 bases). V was pared by 6 bases and J by 0 bases, with 17 bases between. Germline loops: CDR1 DFQATT, CDR2 SNEGSKA (reference sequence). The CDR3 has 15 residues. The CDR3 sequence: CSAGPLARANYGYTF. The CDR3 DNA sequence: TGCAGTGCCGGGCCCCTCGCCAGGGCTAACTATGGCTACACCTTC.

This clonotype was seen ten or more times. The chain recombines TRBV7-6 with TRBJ2-6; D is unresolved. The CDR3 loop spans 13 amino acids. The germline gives CDR1 SGHVS, CDR2 FNYEAQ. Trimming cost V 8 bases and J 3 bases, with 8 bases left between them. CDR3 DNA: TGTGCCAGCTTGGGGTATGGGGCCAACGTCCTGACTTTC. Its protein is CASLGYGANVLTF.

This clonotype was picked up many times. The rearrangement joins TRBV7-9 to TRBJ2-7; D remains ambiguous. Germline loops: CDR1 SEHNR, CDR2 FQNEAQ (reference sequence). CDR3 length equals 12 residues. Trimming shortened V by 4 bases and J by 5 bases, and 9 bases separated the two germline ends. The CDR3 loop is CASSSGPHEQYF. CDR3 coding DNA: TGTGCCAGCAGCTCCGGTCCACACGAGCAGTACTTC.

This sequence joins TRBV11-2 and TRBJ2-7; 7 bases are a match to TRBD1. The junction had 6 bases not matched to a gene; V was cut back by 0 bases and J by 4 bases. CDR3 length equals 15 residues. CDR1 is SGHAT and CDR2 is FQNNGV in the germline V gene. The CDR3 here is CASSLEGGETYEQYF. The CDR3 DNA is TGTGCCAGCAGCTTAGAAGGGGGCGAGACTTACGAGCAGTACTTC.

CDR3: CASSDPRTGVSGQPQHF. As DNA, the CDR3 is TGCGCCAGCAGTGACCCCAGGACAGGGGTGTCTGGTCAGCCCCAGCATTTT. V gene TRBV10-1 combines with J gene TRBJ1-5; 9 nucleotides match TRBD1. The CDR3 extends over 17 amino acids. V gave up 3 bases and J gave up 6 bases; unmatched junction bases: 12. Germline loops: CDR1 WNHNN, CDR2 SYGVQD (reference sequence).